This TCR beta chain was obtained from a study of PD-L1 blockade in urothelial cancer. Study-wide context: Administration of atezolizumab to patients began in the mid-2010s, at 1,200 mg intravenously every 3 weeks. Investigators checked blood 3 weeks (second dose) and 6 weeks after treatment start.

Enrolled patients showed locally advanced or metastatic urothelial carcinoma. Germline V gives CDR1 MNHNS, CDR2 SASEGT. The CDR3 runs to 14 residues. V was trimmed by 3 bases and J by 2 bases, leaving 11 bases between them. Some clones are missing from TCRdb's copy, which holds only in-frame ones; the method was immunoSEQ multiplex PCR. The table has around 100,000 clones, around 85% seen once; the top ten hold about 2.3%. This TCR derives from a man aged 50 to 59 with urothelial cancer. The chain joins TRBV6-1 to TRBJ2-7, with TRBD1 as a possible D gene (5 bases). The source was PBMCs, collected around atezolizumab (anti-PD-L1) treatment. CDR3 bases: TGTGCCAGCAGTGATTGGGGCCCGCCCTACGAGCAGTACTTC. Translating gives CASSDWGPPYEQYF.